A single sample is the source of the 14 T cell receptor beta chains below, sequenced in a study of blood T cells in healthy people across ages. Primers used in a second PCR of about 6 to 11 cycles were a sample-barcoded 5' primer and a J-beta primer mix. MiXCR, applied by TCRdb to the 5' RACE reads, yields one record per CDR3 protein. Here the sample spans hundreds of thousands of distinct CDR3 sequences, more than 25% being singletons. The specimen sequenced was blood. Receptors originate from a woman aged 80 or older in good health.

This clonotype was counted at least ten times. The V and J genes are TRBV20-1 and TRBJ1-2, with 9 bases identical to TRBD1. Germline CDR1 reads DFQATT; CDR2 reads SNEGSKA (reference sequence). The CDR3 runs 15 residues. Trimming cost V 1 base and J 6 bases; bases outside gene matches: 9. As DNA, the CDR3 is TGCAGTGCTAGAGCCTTTCGAAGGACAGGGGATGGCTACACCTTC. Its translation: CSARAFRRTGDGYTF.

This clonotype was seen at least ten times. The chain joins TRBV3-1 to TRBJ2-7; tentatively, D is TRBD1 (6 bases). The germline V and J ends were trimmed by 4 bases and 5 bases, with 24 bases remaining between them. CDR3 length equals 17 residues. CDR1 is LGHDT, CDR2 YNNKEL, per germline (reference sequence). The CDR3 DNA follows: TGTGCCAGCAGCCCCACAGCCCACAGGGAGAAGAAGAACGAGCAGTACTTC. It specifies CASSPTAHREKKNEQYF.

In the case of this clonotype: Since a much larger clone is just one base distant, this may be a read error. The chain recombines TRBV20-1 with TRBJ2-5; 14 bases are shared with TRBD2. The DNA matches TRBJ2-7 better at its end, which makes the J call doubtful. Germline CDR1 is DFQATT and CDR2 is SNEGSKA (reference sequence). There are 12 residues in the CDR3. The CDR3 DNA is TGCAGGGCCGGACTAGCGGGGGGCGAGCAGTACTTC. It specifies CRAGLAGGEQYF.

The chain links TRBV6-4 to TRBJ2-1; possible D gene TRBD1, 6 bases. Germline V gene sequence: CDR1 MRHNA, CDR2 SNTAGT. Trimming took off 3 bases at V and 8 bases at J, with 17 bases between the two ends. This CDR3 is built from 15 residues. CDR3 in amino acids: CASSDTGRPEDEQFF. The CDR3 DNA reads TGTGCCAGCAGTGATACAGGGCGGCCTGAGGATGAGCAGTTCTTC.

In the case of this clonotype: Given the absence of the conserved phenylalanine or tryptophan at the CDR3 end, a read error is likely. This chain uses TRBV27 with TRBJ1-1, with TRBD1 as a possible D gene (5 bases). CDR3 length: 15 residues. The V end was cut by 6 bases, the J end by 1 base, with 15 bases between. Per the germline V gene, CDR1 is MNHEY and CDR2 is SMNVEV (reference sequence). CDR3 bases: TGTGCCAGCAGAATATTGGGCAGGGAGAACACTGAAGCTTTCTGT. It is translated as CASRILGRENTEAFC.

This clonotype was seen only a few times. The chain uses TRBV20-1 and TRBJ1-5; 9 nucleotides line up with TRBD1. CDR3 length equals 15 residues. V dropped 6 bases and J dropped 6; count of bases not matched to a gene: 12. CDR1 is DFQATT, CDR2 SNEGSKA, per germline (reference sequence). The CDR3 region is CSAGRGQGSPQPQHF. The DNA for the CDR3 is TGCAGTGCCGGAAGAGGACAGGGGAGCCCTCAGCCCCAGCATTTT.

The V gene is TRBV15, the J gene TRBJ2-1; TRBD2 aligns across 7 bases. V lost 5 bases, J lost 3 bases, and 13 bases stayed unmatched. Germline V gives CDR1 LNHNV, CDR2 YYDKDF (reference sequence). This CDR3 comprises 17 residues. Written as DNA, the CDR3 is TGTGCCACCAGCCACCGTGGGGCTAGCGGAAACTACAATGAGCAGTTCTTC. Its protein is CATSHRGASGNYNEQFF. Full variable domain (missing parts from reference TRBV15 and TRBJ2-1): DAMVIQNPRYQVTQFGKPVTLSCSQTLNHNVMYWYQQKSSQAPKLLFHYYDKDFNNEADTPDNFQSRRPNTSFCFLDIRSPGLGDTAMYLCATSHRGASGNYNEQFFGPGTRLTVL.

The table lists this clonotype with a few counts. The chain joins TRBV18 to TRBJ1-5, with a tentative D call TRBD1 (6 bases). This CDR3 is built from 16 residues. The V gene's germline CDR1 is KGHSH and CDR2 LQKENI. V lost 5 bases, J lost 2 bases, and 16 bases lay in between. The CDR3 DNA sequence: TGTGCCAGCTCATCCCAGGCAGGGGTTGGCAATCAGCCCCAGCATTTT. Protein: CASSSQAGVGNQPQHF.

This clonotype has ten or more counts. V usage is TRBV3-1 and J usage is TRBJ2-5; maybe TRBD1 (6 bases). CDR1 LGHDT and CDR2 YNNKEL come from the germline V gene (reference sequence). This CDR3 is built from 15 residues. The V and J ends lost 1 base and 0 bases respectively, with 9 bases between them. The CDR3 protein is CASSQGPGDQETQYF. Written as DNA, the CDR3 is TGTGCCAGCAGCCAAGGCCCAGGGGACCAAGAGACCCAGTACTTC.

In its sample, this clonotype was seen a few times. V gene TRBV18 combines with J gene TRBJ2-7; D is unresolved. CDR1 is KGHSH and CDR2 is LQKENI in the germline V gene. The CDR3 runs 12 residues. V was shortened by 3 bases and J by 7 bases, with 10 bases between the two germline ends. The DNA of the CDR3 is TGTGCCAGCTCACCTCATGGTAATGAGCAGTACTTC. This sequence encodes CASSPHGNEQYF. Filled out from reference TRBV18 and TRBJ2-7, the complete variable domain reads NAGVMQNPRHLVRRRGQEARLRCSPMKGHSHVYWYRQLPEEGLKFMVYLQKENIIDESGMPKERFSAEFPKEGPSILRIQQVVRGDSAAYFCASSPHGNEQYFGPGTRLTVT.

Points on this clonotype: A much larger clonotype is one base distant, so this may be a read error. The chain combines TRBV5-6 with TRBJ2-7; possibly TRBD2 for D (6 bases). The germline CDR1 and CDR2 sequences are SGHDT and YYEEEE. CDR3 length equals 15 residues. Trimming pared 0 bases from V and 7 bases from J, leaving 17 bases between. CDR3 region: CASSLGFAGFNEQYF. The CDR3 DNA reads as TGTGCCAGCAGCTTGGGCTTTGCGGGGTTTAATGAGCAGTACTTC. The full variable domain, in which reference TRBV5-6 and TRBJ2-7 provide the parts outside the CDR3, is DAGVTQSPTHLIKTRGQQVTLRCSPKSGHDTVSWYQQALGQGPQFIFQYYEEEERQRGNFPDRFSGHQFPNYSSELNVNALLLGDSALYLCASSLGFAGFNEQYFGPGTRLTVT.

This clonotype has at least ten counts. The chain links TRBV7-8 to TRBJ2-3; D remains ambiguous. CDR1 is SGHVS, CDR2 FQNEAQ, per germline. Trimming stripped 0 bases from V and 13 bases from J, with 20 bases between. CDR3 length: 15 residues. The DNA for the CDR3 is TGTGCCAGCAGCTTAGCTGCGGCGCACAATCGCCCCGAGTATTTT. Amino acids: CASSLAAAHNRPEYF.

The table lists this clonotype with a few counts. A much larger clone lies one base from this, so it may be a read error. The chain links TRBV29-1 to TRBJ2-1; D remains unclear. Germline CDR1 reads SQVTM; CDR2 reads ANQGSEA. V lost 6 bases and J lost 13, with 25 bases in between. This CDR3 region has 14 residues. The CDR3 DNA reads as TGCAGCGTGGCGGCAGCAGGAGACCAAGAGACCCAGTTCTTC. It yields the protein CSVAAAGDQETQFF.

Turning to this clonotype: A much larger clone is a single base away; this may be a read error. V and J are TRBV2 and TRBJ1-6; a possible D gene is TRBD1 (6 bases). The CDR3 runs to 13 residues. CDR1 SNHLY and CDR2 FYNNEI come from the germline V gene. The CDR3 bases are TGTGCCTGCAGGGGACGGAGAAATTCACCCCTCCACTTT. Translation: CACRGRRNSPLHF. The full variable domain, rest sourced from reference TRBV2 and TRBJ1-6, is EPEVTQTPSHQVTQMGQEVILRCVPISNHLYFYWYRQILGQKVEFLVSFYNNEISEKSEIFDDQFSVERPDGSNFTLKIRSTKLEDSAMYFCACRGRRNSPLHFGNGTRLTVT.